This T cell receptor beta chain is drawn from a study of control samples from healthy donors and cancer patients. The CDR3 is made up of 14 amino acids. V was cut by 2 bases and J by 8 bases, with 13 bases left in between. In germline, CDR1 is SGHTA, CDR2 FQGNSA. The method was immunoSEQ multiplex PCR; TCRdb's version includes in-frame clones alone and lacks a portion of them. The sample holds 120,000 or so clones; about 89% are singletons and the top ten take approximately 2.9%. This sequence was found in a man between 60 and 75 years old in good health. The source material was blood. The chain uses TRBV7-2 and TRBJ2-1; D is uncertain. The CDR3 protein is CASSLRQPGDEQFF. CDR3 nucleotide sequence: TGTGCCAGCAGCTTACGGCAGCCGGGCGATGAGCAGTTCTTC.